The clone carrying this T cell receptor (beta chain) appeared many times. Its target is not known. This specimen comes from a study of HIV-infected children after antiretroviral therapy interruption. Overall study context: Interruption-arm sampling covered weeks 0, 12, interruption end (24 or 48), and about 3 years post-study. Weeks 0, 48 and 150 were sampled under continuous treatment.

The CDR3 consists of 17 residues. The germline CDR1 and CDR2 sequences are SGHDT and YYEEEE. The J segment lost 0 bases and the V segment lost 0 bases, leaving 8 bases of the junction unmatched. The TCR library was built from RNA with a 3' RACE protocol and unique molecular identifiers. TCRdb fed the 3' RACE reads into MiXCR, producing one record per CDR3 protein. The data show more than 40,000 distinct CDR3 sequences, 4.3% seen once. Treatment noted: PENTA 11 planned treatment interruption arm or continuous ART arm. Naive CD4+ CD45RA+ CD45RO- T cells were FACS-sorted from thawed PBMCs. Overall study results and limits: Naive CD4+ sequences overlapped less between time points once interruption began.

The TCR originated in a pool of human donors with HIV. This specimen consisted of CD45RA+ CD4+ T cells from PBMCs, pooled from several time points, obtained from a donor given antiretroviral therapy, either interrupted or continuous. Described subset: naive CD4+ CD45RA+ CD45RO- T cells. The chain joins TRBV5-6 to TRBJ1-1; 7 nucleotides agree with TRBD1. This CDR3 reads CASSLGGTATLNTEAFF. CDR3 DNA sequence: TGTGCCAGCAGCTTGGGAGGGACAGCGACCTTGAACACTGAAGCTTTCTTT. Supplemented by reference TRBV5-6 and TRBJ1-1, the full variable domain reads DAGVTQSPTHLIKTRGQQVTLRCSPKSGHDTVSWYQQALGQGPQFIFQYYEEEERQRGNFPDRFSGHQFPNYSSELNVNALLLGDSALYLCASSLGGTATLNTEAFFGQGTRLTVV.